The present T cell receptor (beta chain) was sequenced within a study of Graves' ophthalmopathy and Graves' hyperthyroidism. Looking at the study overall: Hyperthyroidism showing no ophthalmopathy within 18 months of follow-up was stable.

From RNA, the CDR3 regions of TCR beta chains were amplified and sequenced. The library came from an HTBI-primed first-round RT-PCR and a second-round multiplex PCR. Each CDR3 protein is one row after TCRdb ran MiXCR on the multiplex PCR reads. The repertoire consists of over a million distinct CDR3 sequences, with about two fifths occurring once and the leading ten covering 11%. This clonotype was recorded many times. Its cognate antigen is unknown. Study results and limitations: The model achieved under 71% sensitivity and under 75% specificity for ophthalmopathy progression.

The CDR3 loop spans 12 amino acids. The V gene's germline CDR1 is SQVTM and CDR2 ANQGSEA. V lost 4 bases and J 7 bases, leaving 13 bases between the germline ends. Sequenced sample: peripheral blood or thyroid tissue (not recorded which). The sequence came from an adult man with Graves' hyperthyroidism. J is TRBJ1-1 and V is TRBV29-1; D gene unclear. CDR3 sequence (DNA): TGCAGCGTTGCGGTTTCCGGGGATGAAGCTTTCTTT. Translating it yields CSVAVSGDEAFF.